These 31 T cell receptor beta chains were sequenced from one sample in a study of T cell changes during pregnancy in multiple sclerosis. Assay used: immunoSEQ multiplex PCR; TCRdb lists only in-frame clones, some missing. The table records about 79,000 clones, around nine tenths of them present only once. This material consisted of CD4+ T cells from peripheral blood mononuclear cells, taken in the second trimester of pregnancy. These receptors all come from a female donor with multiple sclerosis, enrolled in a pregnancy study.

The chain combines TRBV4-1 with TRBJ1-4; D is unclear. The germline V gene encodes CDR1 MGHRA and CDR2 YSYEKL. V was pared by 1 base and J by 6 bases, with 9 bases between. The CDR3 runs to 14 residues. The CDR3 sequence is CASSQVVGDEKLFF. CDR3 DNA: TGCGCCAGCAGCCAAGTCGTCGGGGATGAAAAACTGTTTTTT.

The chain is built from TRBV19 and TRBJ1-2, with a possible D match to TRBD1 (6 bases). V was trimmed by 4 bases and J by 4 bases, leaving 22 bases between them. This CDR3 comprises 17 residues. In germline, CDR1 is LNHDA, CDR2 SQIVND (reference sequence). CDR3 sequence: CASSKKLRQERGYGYTF. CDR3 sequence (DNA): TGTGCCAGTAGTAAAAAACTCCGACAGGAACGGGGCTATGGCTACACCTTC.

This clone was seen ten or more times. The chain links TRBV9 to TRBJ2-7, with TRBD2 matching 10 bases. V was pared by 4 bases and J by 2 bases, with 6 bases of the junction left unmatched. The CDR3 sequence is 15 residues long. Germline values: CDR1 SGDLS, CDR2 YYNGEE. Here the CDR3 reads CASSPLAGEAYEQYF. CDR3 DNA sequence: TGTGCCAGCAGCCCTCTAGCGGGAGAGGCCTACGAGCAGTACTTC.

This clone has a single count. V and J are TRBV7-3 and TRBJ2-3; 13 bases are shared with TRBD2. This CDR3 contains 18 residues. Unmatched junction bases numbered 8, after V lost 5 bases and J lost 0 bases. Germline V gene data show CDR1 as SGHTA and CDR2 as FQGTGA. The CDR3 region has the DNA TGTGCCAGCAGCCGCCGAGGGACTAGCGGGGTGAGCACAGATACGCAGTATTTT. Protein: CASSRRGTSGVSTDTQYF.

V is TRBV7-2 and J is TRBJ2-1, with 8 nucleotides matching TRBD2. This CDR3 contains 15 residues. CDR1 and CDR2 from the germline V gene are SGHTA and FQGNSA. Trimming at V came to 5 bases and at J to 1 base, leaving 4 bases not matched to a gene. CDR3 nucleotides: TGTGCCAGCAGCCCCCAGCGGGAGTCCTACAATGAGCAGTTCTTC. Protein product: CASSPQRESYNEQFF.

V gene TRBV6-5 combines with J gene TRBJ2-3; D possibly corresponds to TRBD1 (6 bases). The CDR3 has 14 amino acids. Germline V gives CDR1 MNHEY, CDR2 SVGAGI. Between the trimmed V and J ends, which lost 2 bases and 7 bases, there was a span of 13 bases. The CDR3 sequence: CASSYEAGVNTQYF. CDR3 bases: TGTGCCAGCAGTTACGAGGCAGGGGTAAATACGCAGTATTTT.

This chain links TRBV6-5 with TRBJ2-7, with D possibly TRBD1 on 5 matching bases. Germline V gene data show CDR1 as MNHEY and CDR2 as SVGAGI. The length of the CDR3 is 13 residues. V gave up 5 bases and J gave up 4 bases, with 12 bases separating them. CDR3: CASSKTRDYEQYF. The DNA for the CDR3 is TGTGCCAGCAGTAAAACCAGGGATTACGAGCAGTACTTC.

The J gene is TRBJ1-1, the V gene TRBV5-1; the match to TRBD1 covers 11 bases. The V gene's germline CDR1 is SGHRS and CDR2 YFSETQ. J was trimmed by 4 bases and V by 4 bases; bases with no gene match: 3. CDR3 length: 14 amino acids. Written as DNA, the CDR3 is TGCGCCAGCAGCACCGGGACAGGGGGCACTGAAGCTTTCTTT. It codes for CASSTGTGGTEAFF.

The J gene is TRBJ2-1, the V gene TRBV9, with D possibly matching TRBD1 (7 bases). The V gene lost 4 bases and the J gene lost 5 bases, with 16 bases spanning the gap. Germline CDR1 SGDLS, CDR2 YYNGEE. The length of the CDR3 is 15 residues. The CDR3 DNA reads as TGTGCCAGCAGCCCGCGACAGGGAGGCCACAATGAGCAGTTCTTC. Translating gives CASSPRQGGHNEQFF.

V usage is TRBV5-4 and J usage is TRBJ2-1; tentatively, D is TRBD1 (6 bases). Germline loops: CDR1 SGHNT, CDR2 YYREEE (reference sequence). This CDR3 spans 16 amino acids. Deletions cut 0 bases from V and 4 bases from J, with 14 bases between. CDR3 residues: CASSLASQGPYNEQFF. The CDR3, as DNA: TGTGCCAGCAGCTTGGCCTCACAGGGCCCGTACAATGAGCAGTTCTTC.

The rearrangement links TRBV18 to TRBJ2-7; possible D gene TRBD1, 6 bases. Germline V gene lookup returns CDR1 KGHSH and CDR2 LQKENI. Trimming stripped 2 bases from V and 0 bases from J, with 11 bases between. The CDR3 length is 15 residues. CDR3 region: CASSPLGDNSYEQYF. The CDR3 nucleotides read TGTGCCAGCTCACCATTAGGGGACAACTCCTACGAGCAGTACTTC.

The CDR3 nucleotides read TGCGCCAGCAGTGAGACTTCCGGGACAGAACTCTACGAGCAGTACTTC. Translating gives CASSETSGTELYEQYF. V usage is TRBV10-1 and J usage is TRBJ2-7; TRBD1 agrees at 7 bases. The CDR3 consists of 16 residues. Looked up from germline, CDR1 is WNHNN and CDR2 is SYGVQD (reference sequence). The ends lost 2 bases at V and 3 bases at J; junction bases unmatched: 10.

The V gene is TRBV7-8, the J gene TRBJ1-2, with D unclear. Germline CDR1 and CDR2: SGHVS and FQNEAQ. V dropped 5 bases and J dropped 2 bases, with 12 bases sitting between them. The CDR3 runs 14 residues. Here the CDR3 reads CASSPRRLNYGYTF. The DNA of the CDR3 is TGTGCCAGCAGCCCACGAAGACTGAACTATGGCTACACCTTC.

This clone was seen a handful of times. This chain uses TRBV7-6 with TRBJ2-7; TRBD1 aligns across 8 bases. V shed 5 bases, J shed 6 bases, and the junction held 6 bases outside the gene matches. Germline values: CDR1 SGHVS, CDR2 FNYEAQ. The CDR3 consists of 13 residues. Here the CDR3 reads CASSQRTGREQYF. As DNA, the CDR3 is TGTGCCAGCAGCCAAAGGACAGGGCGCGAGCAGTACTTC.

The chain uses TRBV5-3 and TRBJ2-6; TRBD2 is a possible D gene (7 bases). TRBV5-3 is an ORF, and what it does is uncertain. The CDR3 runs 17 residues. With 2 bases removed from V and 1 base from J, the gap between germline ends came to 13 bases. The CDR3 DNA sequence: TGTGCCAGAAGCTTCGGGGGGCGCAGGTCTGGGGCCAACGTCCTGACTTTC. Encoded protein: CARSFGGRRSGANVLTF.

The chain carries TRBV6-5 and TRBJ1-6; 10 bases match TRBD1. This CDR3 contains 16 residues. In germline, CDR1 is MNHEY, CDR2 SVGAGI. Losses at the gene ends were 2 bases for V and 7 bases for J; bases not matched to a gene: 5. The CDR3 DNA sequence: TGTGCCAGCAGTTACAGGACAGGGGGAGAAAATTCACCCCTCCACTTT. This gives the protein CASSYRTGGENSPLHF.

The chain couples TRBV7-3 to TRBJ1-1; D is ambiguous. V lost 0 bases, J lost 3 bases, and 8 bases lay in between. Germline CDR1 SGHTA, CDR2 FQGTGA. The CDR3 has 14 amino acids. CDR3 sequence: CASSLTGADTEAFF. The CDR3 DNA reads TGTGCCAGCAGCTTAACCGGAGCTGACACTGAAGCTTTCTTT.

CDR3 sequence reads: CASSLRASGGSTDTQYF. CDR3 sequence (DNA): TGCGCCAGCAGCTTGCGGGCTAGCGGGGGTAGCACAGATACGCAGTATTTT. This chain joins TRBV5-1 and TRBJ2-3, with 10 bases fitting TRBD2. CDR3 size: 17 residues. The germline CDR1 and CDR2 sequences are SGHRS and YFSETQ. J gave up 0 bases and V 1 base, and 5 bases lay outside the gene matches.

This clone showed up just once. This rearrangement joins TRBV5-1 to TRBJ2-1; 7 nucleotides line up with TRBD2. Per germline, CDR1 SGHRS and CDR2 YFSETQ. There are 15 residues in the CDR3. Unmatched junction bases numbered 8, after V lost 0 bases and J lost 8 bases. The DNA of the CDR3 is TGCGCCAGCAGCTTGGCTGCTACTAGCGCTCATGAGCAGTTCTTC. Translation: CASSLAATSAHEQFF. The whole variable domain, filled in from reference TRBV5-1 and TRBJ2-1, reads KAGVTQTPRYLIKTRGQQVTLSCSPISGHRSVSWYQQTPGQGLQFLFEYFSETQRNKGNFPGRFSGRQFSNSRSEMNVSTLELGDSALYLCASSLAATSAHEQFFGPGTRLTVL.

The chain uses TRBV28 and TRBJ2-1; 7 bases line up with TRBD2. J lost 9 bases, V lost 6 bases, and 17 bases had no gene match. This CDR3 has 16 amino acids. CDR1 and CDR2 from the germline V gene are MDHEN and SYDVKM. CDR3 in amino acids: CASSSLKTSLKGEQFF. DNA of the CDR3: TGTGCCAGCAGCTCTCTCAAGACTAGCCTGAAGGGTGAGCAGTTCTTC.

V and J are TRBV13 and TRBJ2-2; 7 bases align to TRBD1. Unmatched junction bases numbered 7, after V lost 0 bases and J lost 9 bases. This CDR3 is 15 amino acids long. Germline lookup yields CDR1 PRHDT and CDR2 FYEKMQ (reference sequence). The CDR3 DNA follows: TGTGCCAGCAGCTTAGGCGACAGGGAACACCGGGAGCTGTTTTTT. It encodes CASSLGDREHRELFF.

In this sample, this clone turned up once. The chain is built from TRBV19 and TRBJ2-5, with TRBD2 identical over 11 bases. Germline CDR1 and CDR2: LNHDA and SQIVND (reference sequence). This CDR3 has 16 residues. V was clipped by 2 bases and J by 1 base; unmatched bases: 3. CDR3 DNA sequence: TGTGCCAGTAGTATATCCGGGACTAGCGGCCAAGAGACCCAGTACTTC. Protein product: CASSISGTSGQETQYF.

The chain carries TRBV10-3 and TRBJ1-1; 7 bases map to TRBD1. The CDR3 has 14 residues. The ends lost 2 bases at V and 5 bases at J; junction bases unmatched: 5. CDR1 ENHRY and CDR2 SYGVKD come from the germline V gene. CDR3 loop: CAISERTGETEAFF. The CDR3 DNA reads TGTGCCATCAGTGAGCGGACAGGTGAAACTGAAGCTTTCTTT.

CDR3 in DNA: TGCAGTGCCAGCGCGGGAGCACCTTACGAGCAGTACTTC. It codes for CSASAGAPYEQYF. This chain links TRBV29-1 with TRBJ2-7; 7 bases align to TRBD2. CDR3 length: 13 residues. Germline V lookup: CDR1 SQVTM, CDR2 ANQGSEA.

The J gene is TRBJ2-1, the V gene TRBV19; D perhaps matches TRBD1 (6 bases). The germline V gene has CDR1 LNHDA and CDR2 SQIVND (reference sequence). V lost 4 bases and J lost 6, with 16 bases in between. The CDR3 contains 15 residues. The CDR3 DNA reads TGTGCCAGTAGTAAGAACAGGGTAGATGGCAATGAGCAGTTCTTC. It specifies CASSKNRVDGNEQFF.

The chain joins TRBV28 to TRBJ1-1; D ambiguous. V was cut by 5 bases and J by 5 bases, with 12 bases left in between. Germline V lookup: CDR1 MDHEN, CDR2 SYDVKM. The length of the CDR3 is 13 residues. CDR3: CASSPGRGTEAFF. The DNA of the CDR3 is TGTGCCAGCAGTCCGGGCAGAGGGACTGAAGCTTTCTTT.

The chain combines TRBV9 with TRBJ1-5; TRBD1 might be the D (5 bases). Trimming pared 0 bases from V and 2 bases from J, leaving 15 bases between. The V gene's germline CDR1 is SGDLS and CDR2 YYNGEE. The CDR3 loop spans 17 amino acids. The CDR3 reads CASSVAQGGIGNQPQHF. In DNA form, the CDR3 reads TGTGCCAGCAGCGTAGCTCAGGGAGGGATCGGCAATCAGCCCCAGCATTTT.

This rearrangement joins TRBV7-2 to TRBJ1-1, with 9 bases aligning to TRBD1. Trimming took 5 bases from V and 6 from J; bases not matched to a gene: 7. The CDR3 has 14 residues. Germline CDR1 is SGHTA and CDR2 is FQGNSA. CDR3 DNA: TGTGCCAGCAGCCTACAGGGGGCGGGGTCTGAAGCTTTCTTT. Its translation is CASSLQGAGSEAFF.

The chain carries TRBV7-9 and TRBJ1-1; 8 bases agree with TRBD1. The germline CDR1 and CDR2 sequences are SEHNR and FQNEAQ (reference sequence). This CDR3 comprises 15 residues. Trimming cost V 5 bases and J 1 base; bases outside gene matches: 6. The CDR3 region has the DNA TGTGCCAGCAGCGCCGGACAGGGAGGGAACACTGAAGCTTTCTTT. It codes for CASSAGQGGNTEAFF.

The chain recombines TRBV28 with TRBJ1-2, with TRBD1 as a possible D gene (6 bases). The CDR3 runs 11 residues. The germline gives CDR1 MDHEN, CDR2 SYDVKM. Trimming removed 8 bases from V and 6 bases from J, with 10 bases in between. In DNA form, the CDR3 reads TGTGCCAGCGGGGCAGGGGATGGCTACACCTTC. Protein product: CASGAGDGYTF.

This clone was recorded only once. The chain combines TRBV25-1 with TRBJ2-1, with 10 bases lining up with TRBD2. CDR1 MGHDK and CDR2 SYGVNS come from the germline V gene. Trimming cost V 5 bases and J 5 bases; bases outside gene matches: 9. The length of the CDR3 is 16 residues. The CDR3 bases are TGTGCCAGCAGTACTAGCGGGGTATTCATCCACAATGAGCAGTTCTTC. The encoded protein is CASSTSGVFIHNEQFF. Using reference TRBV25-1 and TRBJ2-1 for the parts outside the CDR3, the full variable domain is EADIYQTPRYLVIGTGKKITLECSQTMGHDKMYWYQQDPGMELHLIHYSYGVNSTEKGDLSSESTVSRIRTEHFPLTLESARPSHTSQYLCASSTSGVFIHNEQFFGPGTRLTVL.